One sample yielded the 28 T cell receptor beta chains listed below, sequenced in a study of blood T cell repertoires in COVID-19. Method: immunoSEQ multiplex PCR; TCRdb's copy keeps in-frame clones and lacks some. This sample has 200,000 or so clones, with roughly 84% found just once. The sample taken for sequencing was peripheral blood. Receptors originate from a man aged 50 or older with COVID-19, enrolled during active disease.

The chain couples TRBV6-4 to TRBJ1-1; D is uncertain. The CDR3 spans 13 residues. The germline V gene has CDR1 MRHNA and CDR2 SNTAGT. The V end lost 5 bases, the J end lost 0 bases, and 7 bases lay between the germline ends. CDR3 amino acids: CASSWQMNTEAFF. CDR3 coding DNA: TGTGCCAGCAGTTGGCAGATGAACACTGAAGCTTTCTTT.

The rearrangement joins TRBV29-1 to TRBJ1-1; D remains ambiguous. Trimming removed 4 bases from V and 0 bases from J, with 9 bases in between. Germline V CDR1 and CDR2: SQVTM, ANQGSEA. CDR3 size: 13 residues. CDR3 bases: TGCAGCGTTGCCTTAGACATGAACACTGAAGCTTTCTTT. Translation gives CSVALDMNTEAFF.

The rearrangement joins TRBV19 to TRBJ2-1; TRBD2 aligns across 8 bases. CDR1 LNHDA and CDR2 SQIVND come from the germline V gene (reference sequence). V trimming: 7 bases; J trimming: 5 bases; junction bases outside the gene matches: 10. The CDR3 totals 15 residues. Here the CDR3 reads CASTLRGGPHNEQFF. The CDR3 nucleotides read TGTGCCAGTACCCTCCGGGGGGGGCCGCACAATGAGCAGTTCTTC.

The J gene is TRBJ2-3, the V gene TRBV6-6; 13 nucleotides match TRBD2. The CDR3 totals 15 residues. Germline lookup yields CDR1 MNHNY and CDR2 SVGAGI (reference sequence). V was clipped by 5 bases and J by 8 bases; unmatched bases: 7. This CDR3 reads CASSPGLAGVGTQYF. For the CDR3, the DNA is TGTGCCAGCAGTCCTGGACTAGCGGGAGTAGGTACGCAGTATTTT.

V gene TRBV14 combines with J gene TRBJ2-3, with 8 bases identical to TRBD1. V shed 3 bases and J 6 bases; nucleotides not matched to a gene: 11. Germline assignment: CDR1 SGHDN and CDR2 FVKESK. This CDR3 is built from 16 residues. The CDR3 loop reads CASSQGAQGAQDTQYF. The CDR3 bases are TGTGCCAGCAGCCAGGGGGCCCAGGGGGCGCAGGATACGCAGTATTTT.

J is TRBJ1-6 and V is TRBV6-5; D may be TRBD1 (6 bases). This CDR3 has 12 amino acids. The germline V and J ends were trimmed by 6 bases and 13 bases, with 13 bases remaining between them. Germline V gene lookup returns CDR1 MNHEY and CDR2 SVGAGI. This CDR3 is CASRRTDMPLHF. CDR3 DNA: TGTGCCAGCAGACGGACAGACATGCCCCTCCACTTT.

This chain uses TRBV19 with TRBJ1-5; 8 bases map to TRBD1. Trimming took 6 bases from V and 6 from J; bases not matched to a gene: 10. CDR1 and CDR2 (germline): LNHDA, SQIVND (reference sequence). The CDR3 has 15 residues. Here the CDR3 reads CASSRLGQGIQPQHF. Written as DNA, the CDR3 is TGTGCCAGTAGCCGCCTCGGACAGGGTATTCAGCCCCAGCATTTT.

J is TRBJ2-7 and V is TRBV23-1, with 12 bases aligning to TRBD2. TRBV23-1 is filed as an ORF, its function uncertain. The junction had 7 bases not matched to a gene; V was cut back by 10 bases and J by 3 bases. The CDR3 runs to 14 residues. The CDR3 nucleotides are TGCGCCACCCAAGGGGGACTAGCGGGCTACGAGCAGTACTTC. Encoded protein: CATQGGLAGYEQYF.

This chain joins TRBV6-2 or TRBV6-3 and TRBJ1-5; 8 bases match TRBD1. The CDR3 runs 18 residues. V gave up 3 bases and J gave up 5 bases; unmatched junction bases: 15. The germline V gene has CDR1 MNHEY and CDR2 SVGEGT. CDR3 loop: CASSYSSRGGQGYQPQHF. As DNA, the CDR3 is TGTGCCAGCAGTTATAGTTCCCGTGGCGGACAGGGTTATCAGCCCCAGCATTTT.

This rearrangement joins TRBV15 to TRBJ1-5; unclear D gene. CDR3 length: 14 amino acids. The ends were cut back, 0 bases at V and 7 bases at J, with 10 bases in the middle. Germline V gene data show CDR1 as LNHNV and CDR2 as YYDKDF (reference sequence). The CDR3 bases are TGTGCCACCAGCAGAGATCGTGGGAGGCAGCCCCAGCATTTT. Its translation is CATSRDRGRQPQHF.

The CDR3 is CAISDTGGLGYGYTF. The DNA for the CDR3 is TGTGCCATCAGTGATACAGGGGGATTGGGCTATGGCTACACCTTC. The chain recombines TRBV10-3 with TRBJ1-2; 8 bases match TRBD1. This CDR3 is built from 15 residues. V shed 3 bases, J shed 4 bases, and the junction held 7 bases outside the gene matches. CDR1 and CDR2 (germline): ENHRY, SYGVKD.

The chain joins TRBV11-3 to TRBJ2-1; TRBD2 aligns across 9 bases. Germline CDR1 SGHNT, CDR2 YENEEA. V lost 0 bases and J lost 8; bases outside the gene matches: 11. The CDR3 runs to 17 residues. CDR3 loop: CASSLDPAGGPGDEQFF. CDR3 DNA: TGTGCCAGCAGCTTAGATCCGGCGGGAGGGCCAGGGGATGAGCAGTTCTTC. Full variable domain (remainder filled in from reference TRBV11-3 and TRBJ2-1): EAGVVQSPRYKIIEKKQPVAFWCNPISGHNTLYWYLQNLGQGPELLIRYENEEAVDDSQLPKDRFSAERLKGVDSTLKIQPAELGDSAVYLCASSLDPAGGPGDEQFFGPGTRLTVL.

V usage is TRBV10-3 and J usage is TRBJ2-1, with 7 bases that match TRBD2. Germline V gives CDR1 ENHRY, CDR2 SYGVKD. With 2 bases clipped from V and 3 bases from J, the junction kept 7 bases outside the gene matches. The length of the CDR3 is 16 residues. DNA of the CDR3: TGTGCCATCAGTGAGCCGGGGGGAGACCACTACAATGAGCAGTTCTTC. It is translated as CAISEPGGDHYNEQFF.

This clone was detected once. This chain uses TRBV5-1 with TRBJ1-3; D possibly corresponds to TRBD1 (5 bases). The CDR3 runs to 16 residues. Germline V gene data show CDR1 as SGHRS and CDR2 as YFSETQ. The V end was cut by 4 bases, the J end by 0 bases, with 14 bases between. The CDR3 spells CASSPGLPPSGNTIYF. DNA of the CDR3: TGCGCCAGCAGCCCGGGACTACCGCCCTCTGGAAACACCATATATTTT.

This chain links TRBV18 with TRBJ1-1; no clear D gene. The CDR3 loop spans 15 amino acids. The V end lost 0 bases, the J end lost 1 base, and 9 bases lay between the germline ends. Germline CDR1 is KGHSH and CDR2 is LQKENI. CDR3 nucleotides: TGTGCCAGCTCACCACCCCCGGGGAAGAACACTGAAGCTTTCTTT. It codes for CASSPPPGKNTEAFF.

In its sample, this clone was seen once. V gene TRBV24-1 combines with J gene TRBJ2-1, with 9 positions matching TRBD2. The CDR3 covers 13 residues. The trim removed 3 bases at V and 15 bases at J, leaving 8 bases unmatched. Germline CDR1 KGHDR, CDR2 SFDVKD. The CDR3 nucleotides are TGTGCCACCAGTGATACGTTTAGCGGGAGTCTGTTCTTC. Amino acids: CATSDTFSGSLFF.

V and J are TRBV7-8 and TRBJ1-5, with 7 bases fitting TRBD1. Trimming took 3 bases from V and 7 from J; bases not matched to a gene: 6. Germline V gene data show CDR1 as SGHVS and CDR2 as FQNEAQ. The CDR3 contains 14 residues. CDR3 sequence reads: CASSFGQAGQPQHF. Written as DNA, the CDR3 is TGTGCCAGCAGCTTCGGACAGGCCGGGCAGCCCCAGCATTTT. The whole variable domain, filled in from reference TRBV7-8 and TRBJ1-5, reads GAGVSQSPRYKVAKRGQDVALRCDPISGHVSLFWYQQALGQGPEFLTYFQNEAQLDKSGLPSDRFFAERPEGSVSTLKIQRTQQEDSAVYLCASSFGQAGQPQHFGDGTRLSIL.

This clone was detected a few times. This rearrangement joins TRBV15 to TRBJ2-7; D is perhaps TRBD2 (6 bases). Germline CDR1 LNHNV, CDR2 YYDKDF (reference sequence). V lost 1 base and J lost 3, with 10 bases in between. This CDR3 region has 14 residues. As DNA, the CDR3 is TGTGCCACCAGCAGAGCGGGACTCAACTACGAGCAGTACTTC. Its protein product is CATSRAGLNYEQYF.

The CDR3 sequence is CASSLVGDPYNEQFF. The DNA of the CDR3 is TGTGCCAGCAGCTTGGTTGGAGACCCCTACAATGAGCAGTTCTTC. The V call is TRBV5-4, the J call TRBJ2-1; no clear D. The CDR3 loop spans 15 amino acids. The V end lost 0 bases, the J end lost 2 bases, and 9 bases lay between the germline ends. CDR1 and CDR2 (germline): SGHNT, YYREEE (reference sequence).

The J gene is TRBJ2-3, the V gene TRBV4-1, with 7 bases matching TRBD2. The CDR3 is made up of 16 amino acids. Germline V lookup: CDR1 MGHRA, CDR2 YSYEKL. Trimming removed 8 bases from V and 4 bases from J; junction bases left unmatched: 15. Here the CDR3 DNA reads TGCGCCAGCCACCTTAACCTAGCGGTCCCGGCAGATACGCAGTATTTT. This codes for CASHLNLAVPADTQYF.

The genes are TRBV9 and TRBJ1-1; D might be TRBD1 (5 bases). V dropped 0 bases and J dropped 4 bases, with 7 bases sitting between them. CDR1 is SGDLS and CDR2 is YYNGEE in the germline V gene. The CDR3 is 13 residues long. CDR3 nucleotides: TGTGCCAGCAGCGTAGATCAGGGCACTGAAGCTTTCTTT. This sequence encodes CASSVDQGTEAFF.

V and J are TRBV9 and TRBJ2-2; 7 bases map to TRBD2. The CDR3 length is 16 residues. Germline loops: CDR1 SGDLS, CDR2 YYNGEE. V was pared by 1 base and J by 2 bases, with 5 bases of the junction left unmatched. CDR3 DNA sequence: TGTGCCAGCAGCGTATGGTCTAGCGGTAACACCGGGGAGCTGTTTTTT. Protein sequence: CASSVWSSGNTGELFF.

This chain's CDR3 is CASSPGTGWTNTEAFF. The CDR3 coding sequence is TGTGCCAGCAGTCCGGGGACAGGGTGGACGAACACTGAAGCTTTCTTT. The V and J genes are TRBV6-6 and TRBJ1-1; 9 bases map to TRBD1. V lost 5 bases, J lost 1 base, and 8 bases stayed unmatched. Per the germline V gene, CDR1 is MNHNY and CDR2 is SVGAGI (reference sequence). CDR3 length: 16 amino acids.

Only one count was recorded for this clone. The chain links TRBV12-5 to TRBJ2-2; no definite D call. Trimming left V 6 bases short and J 7 bases short, with 12 bases between. Germline loops: CDR1 LGHNT, CDR2 FRNRAP. The CDR3 sequence is 13 residues long. CDR3 coding DNA: TGTGCTAGTGGCCTCGAAACGGGCGGGGAGCTGTTTTTT. Amino acid sequence: CASGLETGGELFF.

This chain links TRBV5-6 with TRBJ2-5; the D gene is possibly TRBD2 (5 bases). The ends were cut back, 0 bases at V and 5 bases at J, with 14 bases in the middle. This CDR3 has 15 residues. Germline CDR1 is SGHDT and CDR2 is YYEEEE. The CDR3 DNA reads TGTGCCAGCAGCTTGGTGGGATGGACTCCCGAGACCCAGTACTTC. Translation: CASSLVGWTPETQYF. The full variable domain, in which reference TRBV5-6 and TRBJ2-5 provide the parts outside the CDR3, is DAGVTQSPTHLIKTRGQQVTLRCSPKSGHDTVSWYQQALGQGPQFIFQYYEEEERQRGNFPDRFSGHQFPNYSSELNVNALLLGDSALYLCASSLVGWTPETQYFGPGTRLLVL.

To note about this clone: The CDR3 does not close with the conserved phenylalanine or tryptophan, likely indicating a read error. The DNA is omitted, as the CDR3 cannot be located on it reliably, and the CDR3 follows TCRdb's listing. The CDR3 sequence is CASSELLGLAVLS. V is TRBV6-1 and J is TRBJ2-7; the table's D call TRBD2 went unverified against the DNA. The CDR3 length equals 13 residues, ends included. Per germline, CDR1 MNHNS and CDR2 SASEGT.

The J gene is TRBJ2-2, the V gene TRBV19, with 12 bases aligning to TRBD2. Germline V lookup: CDR1 LNHDA, CDR2 SQIVND (reference sequence). This CDR3 is built from 16 residues. With V trimmed by 1 base and J by 7 bases, 4 bases remained unmatched. This CDR3 is CASSIGTSGTGGELFF. CDR3 coding DNA: TGTGCCAGTAGTATAGGGACTAGCGGGACCGGCGGGGAGCTGTTTTTT.

This clone was seen a single time. The V and J genes are TRBV18 and TRBJ2-2, with 14 bases fitting TRBD2. The CDR3 has 18 amino acids. With V trimmed by 3 bases and J by 7 bases, 10 bases remained unmatched. Germline assignment: CDR1 KGHSH and CDR2 LQKENI. CDR3 protein: CASSPHRLAGGRVGELFF. In DNA, the CDR3 is TGTGCCAGCTCACCCCACCGACTAGCGGGAGGGCGTGTCGGGGAGCTGTTTTTT.